What follows are 20 T cell receptor beta chains derived from one specimen sequenced in a study of blood T cell repertoires in COVID-19 (dated by TCRdb to the early 2020s). Libraries were prepared through the immunoSEQ multiplex PCR assay. The table was pulled from immuneACCESS by TCRdb, which kept in-frame rearrangements only. Such tables lose some clones; where checked, under half of the loss comes from unresolved V genes, and the rest has no known cause. This sample lists approximately 46,000 clones; roughly 68% were detected once. The ten most abundant clones make up 50% to 75% of the sample. Sequenced sample: peripheral blood. The source of these receptors is a man older than 75 with acute or convalescent COVID-19.

The chain links TRBV28 to TRBJ1-1, with D unresolved. CDR3 length equals 12 residues. Looked up from germline, CDR1 is MDHEN and CDR2 is SYDVKM. V dropped 3 bases and J dropped 3 bases, with 5 bases sitting between them. The CDR3 loop reads CASSFRYTEAFF. The DNA of the CDR3 is TGTGCCAGCAGTTTTCGGTACACTGAAGCTTTCTTT. The variable domain in full, with the rest retrieved from reference TRBV28 and TRBJ1-1, is DVKVTQSSRYLVKRTGEKVFLECVQDMDHENMFWYRQDPGLGLRLIYFSYDVKMKEKGDIPEGYSVSREKKERFSLILESASTNQTSMYLCASSFRYTEAFFGQGTRLTVV.

This clone was detected only a few times. The chain is built from TRBV7-9 and TRBJ1-6; unclear D gene. The CDR3 is made up of 14 amino acids. Germline lookup yields CDR1 SEHNR and CDR2 FQNEAQ (reference sequence). V lost 5 bases, J lost 9 bases, and 14 bases lay in between. The CDR3 coding sequence is TGTGCCAGCAGCCTCGGGTATCTCGGTTCACCCCTCCACTTT. Translation: CASSLGYLGSPLHF.

The chain combines TRBV2 with TRBJ1-5; D uncertain. Looked up from germline, CDR1 is SNHLY and CDR2 is FYNNEI. The CDR3 extends over 13 amino acids. Trimming cost V 4 bases and J 3 bases, with 7 bases left between them. Written as DNA, the CDR3 is TGTGCCAGCAGTGTGGCCCTCAATCAGCCCCAGCATTTT. This sequence encodes CASSVALNQPQHF. The full variable domain, with the rest looked up from reference TRBV2 and TRBJ1-5, is EPEVTQTPSHQVTQMGQEVILRCVPISNHLYFYWYRQILGQKVEFLVSFYNNEISEKSEIFDDQFSVERPDGSNFTLKIRSTKLEDSAMYFCASSVALNQPQHFGDGTRLSIL.

This sequence joins TRBV5-1 and TRBJ1-2, with 7 bases identical to TRBD1. The trim removed 2 bases at V and 0 bases at J, leaving 4 bases unmatched. The CDR3 sequence is 15 residues long. Germline CDR1 SGHRS, CDR2 YFSETQ. The CDR3 nucleotides read TGCGCCAGCAGCTTTGACAGGGCATCTAACTATGGCTACACCTTC. As protein: CASSFDRASNYGYTF.

The rearrangement uses TRBV5-4 and TRBJ1-5, with D perhaps matching TRBD1 (5 bases). Trimming took 3 bases from V and 1 from J, leaving 8 bases between them. CDR1 is SGHNT, CDR2 YYREEE, per germline (reference sequence). CDR3 length: 14 amino acids. CDR3 sequence reads: CASSSAGSNQPQHF. DNA of the CDR3: TGTGCCAGCAGCTCGGCAGGGAGCAATCAGCCCCAGCATTTT.

This clone was observed once. The rearrangement links TRBV5-1 to TRBJ2-1, with a tentative D call TRBD1 (5 bases). The CDR3 spans 14 residues. Trimming took 0 bases from V and 5 from J, leaving 9 bases between them. Germline lookup yields CDR1 SGHRS and CDR2 YFSETQ. The CDR3 reads CASSLAVGDNEQFF. CDR3 sequence (DNA): TGCGCCAGCAGCTTGGCCGTAGGGGACAATGAGCAGTTCTTC. The whole variable domain, filled in from reference TRBV5-1 and TRBJ2-1, reads KAGVTQTPRYLIKTRGQQVTLSCSPISGHRSVSWYQQTPGQGLQFLFEYFSETQRNKGNFPGRFSGRQFSNSRSEMNVSTLELGDSALYLCASSLAVGDNEQFFGPGTRLTVL.

The chain employs TRBV4-1 and TRBJ2-1; D not resolved. CDR1 is MGHRA and CDR2 is YSYEKL in the germline V gene. V was cut by 0 bases and J by 9 bases, with 12 bases left in between. The CDR3 extends over 14 amino acids. The CDR3: CASSQEAIRSEQFF. The CDR3 region has the DNA TGCGCCAGCAGCCAAGAGGCCATACGGAGTGAGCAGTTCTTC.

The rearrangement links TRBV10-3 to TRBJ2-7; 7 positions match TRBD1. Germline V CDR1 and CDR2: ENHRY, SYGVKD. V trimming: 10 bases; J trimming: 0 bases; junction bases outside the gene matches: 6. This CDR3 has 13 amino acids. The CDR3 spells CATSTGDSYEQYF. DNA for the CDR3: TGTGCCACCTCTACAGGGGACTCCTACGAGCAGTACTTC.

V is TRBV24-1 and J is TRBJ2-6; possible D gene TRBD2, 6 bases. The CDR3 consists of 15 residues. Trimming took 2 bases from V and 6 from J, leaving 10 bases between them. Germline lookup yields CDR1 KGHDR and CDR2 SFDVKD. The chain's CDR3 is CATSDWGVPANVLTF. CDR3 DNA: TGTGCCACCAGTGATTGGGGGGTTCCGGCCAACGTCCTGACTTTC.

The gene calls are TRBV18 and TRBJ1-2, with a weak D call TRBD1 (6 bases). Germline V gives CDR1 KGHSH, CDR2 LQKENI. CDR3 length: 14 residues. The V and J ends lost 6 bases and 0 bases respectively, with 11 bases between them. The DNA of the CDR3 is TGTGCCAGCTCTGGACAGTCATCTAACTATGGCTACACCTTC. The encoded protein is CASSGQSSNYGYTF.

This chain joins TRBV2 and TRBJ2-7, with 9 bases matching TRBD1. V was pared by 8 bases and J by 2 bases, with 10 bases of the junction left unmatched. The CDR3 has 15 amino acids. Germline assignment: CDR1 SNHLY and CDR2 FYNNEI. CDR3 nucleotide sequence: TGTGCCAGCCTAAAGGGGGACAGGGTACCCTACGAGCAGTACTTC. This sequence encodes CASLKGDRVPYEQYF. The whole variable domain, remainder taken from reference TRBV2 and TRBJ2-7, is EPEVTQTPSHQVTQMGQEVILRCVPISNHLYFYWYRQILGQKVEFLVSFYNNEISEKSEIFDDQFSVERPDGSNFTLKIRSTKLEDSAMYFCASLKGDRVPYEQYFGPGTRLTVT.

A few counts support this clone. The CDR3 DNA reads TGTGCCAGCAGCCGCCTCGGACAGGTGGAGACCCAGTACTTC. Protein: CASSRLGQVETQYF. The rearrangement links TRBV2 to TRBJ2-5; 7 bases are shared with TRBD1. The CDR3 consists of 14 residues. The germline CDR1 and CDR2 sequences are SNHLY and FYNNEI. The V and J ends lost 6 bases and 5 bases, in that order; junction bases with no gene match: 9.

The chain carries TRBV7-8 and TRBJ2-4, with D unclear. V was trimmed by 6 bases and J by 0 bases, leaving 15 bases between them. Germline CDR1 is SGHVS and CDR2 is FQNEAQ. This CDR3 spans 16 amino acids. The CDR3 coding sequence is TGTGCCAGCAGTCGTCTTGGCGGTTCAGCCAAAAACATTCAGTACTTC. Its translation is CASSRLGGSAKNIQYF. Variable domain in full (rest from reference TRBV7-8 and TRBJ2-4): GAGVSQSPRYKVAKRGQDVALRCDPISGHVSLFWYQQALGQGPEFLTYFQNEAQLDKSGLPSDRFFAERPEGSVSTLKIQRTQQEDSAVYLCASSRLGGSAKNIQYFGAGTRLSVL.

This clone appeared a few times. CDR3 in amino acids: CASSPTSGYSYNEQFF. The CDR3 DNA sequence: TGTGCCAGCAGTCCAACTAGCGGATACTCCTACAATGAGCAGTTCTTC. This sequence joins TRBV2 and TRBJ2-1; 8 bases are shared with TRBD2. The CDR3 extends over 16 amino acids. Trimming at V came to 5 bases and at J to 0 bases, leaving 6 bases not matched to a gene. CDR1 and CDR2 (germline): SNHLY, FYNNEI.

This clone has a count of ten or more. Written as DNA, the CDR3 is TGTGCCAGCAGCATTAGCGTTCATGAGCAGTTCTTC. Translated, it gives CASSISVHEQFF. The chain employs TRBV7-9 and TRBJ2-1; perhaps TRBD2 as D (5 bases). The CDR3 consists of 12 residues. The germline gives CDR1 SEHNR, CDR2 FQNEAQ (reference sequence). V lost 5 bases, J lost 8 bases, and 10 bases lay in between.

The rearrangement links TRBV5-5 to TRBJ2-5, with D perhaps matching TRBD2 (6 bases). V was cut by 2 bases and J by 5 bases, with 13 bases left in between. This CDR3 has 14 residues. From germline, CDR1 is SGHKS and CDR2 YYEKEE (reference sequence). DNA of the CDR3: TGTGCCAGCAGCTTTAGACTAGTACAGGAGACCCAGTACTTC. It yields the protein CASSFRLVQETQYF. The whole variable domain, filled in from reference TRBV5-5 and TRBJ2-5, reads DAGVTQSPTHLIKTRGQQVTLRCSPISGHKSVSWYQQVLGQGPQFIFQYYEKEERGRGNFPDRFSARQFPNYSSELNVNALLLGDSALYLCASSFRLVQETQYFGPGTRLLVL.

This clone was seen repeatedly, ten times or more. The chain recombines TRBV18 with TRBJ2-1, with 7 bases matching TRBD2. CDR3 length: 16 residues. Trimming cost V 6 bases and J 3 bases; bases outside gene matches: 11. Per the germline V gene, CDR1 is KGHSH and CDR2 is LQKENI. The CDR3 here is CASSPLGGRSYNEQFF. In DNA form, the CDR3 reads TGTGCCAGCTCCCCCCTAGGCGGGAGAAGCTACAATGAGCAGTTCTTC.

V is TRBV30 and J is TRBJ2-7; TRBD2 is a possible D gene (6 bases). The V end was cut by 8 bases, the J end by 5 bases, with 19 bases between. The CDR3 loop spans 13 amino acids. The germline V gene has CDR1 GTSNPN and CDR2 SVGIG (reference sequence). CDR3 protein: CAGDRRGVNEQYF. The CDR3 DNA follows: TGTGCCGGGGATAGGAGGGGTGTAAACGAGCAGTACTTC.

This chain uses TRBV6-5 with TRBJ2-7, with 8 nucleotides matching TRBD2. V was pared by 4 bases and J by 9 bases, with 14 bases of the junction left unmatched. The germline V gene has CDR1 MNHEY and CDR2 SVGAGI. CDR3 length: 15 amino acids. The CDR3 loop reads CASSSYSGNLLGQYF. Here the CDR3 DNA reads TGTGCCAGCAGTTCCTATAGCGGGAACCTTCTAGGGCAGTACTTC.

V usage is TRBV30 and J usage is TRBJ1-3, with D perhaps matching TRBD1 (6 bases). The CDR3 spans 20 residues. Germline lookup yields CDR1 GTSNPN and CDR2 SVGIG (reference sequence). V was cut by 2 bases and J by 0 bases, with 26 bases left in between. The CDR3: CAWSYRDGRLHFSSGNTIYF. As DNA, the CDR3 is TGTGCCTGGAGTTACAGGGACGGACGACTTCACTTTAGCTCTGGAAACACCATATATTTT.